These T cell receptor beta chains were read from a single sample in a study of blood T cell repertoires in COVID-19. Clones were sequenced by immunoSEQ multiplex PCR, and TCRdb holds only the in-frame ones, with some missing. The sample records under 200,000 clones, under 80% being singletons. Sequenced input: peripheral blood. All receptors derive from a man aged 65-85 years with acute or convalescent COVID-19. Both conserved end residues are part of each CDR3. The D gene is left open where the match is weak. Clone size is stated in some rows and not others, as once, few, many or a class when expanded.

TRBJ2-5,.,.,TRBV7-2,TGTGCCAGCAGCCCCGGATCCGCGGAAGAGACCCAGTACTTC,CASSPGSAEETQYF
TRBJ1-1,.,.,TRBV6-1,TGTGCCAGCAGTGACCAGGGTTTGGGGAACACTGAAGCTTTCTTT,CASSDQGLGNTEAFF
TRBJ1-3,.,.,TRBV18,TGTGCCAGCTCTACAGGGCTATCTGGAAACACCATATATTTT,CASSTGLSGNTIYF
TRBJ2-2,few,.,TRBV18,TGTGCCAGCTCACCTAATTCCCTCACCGGGGAGCTGTTTTTT,CASSPNSLTGELFF
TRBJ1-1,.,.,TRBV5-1,TGCGCCAGCAGCTTGGACAGTCTGAACACTGAAGCTTTCTTT,CASSLDSLNTEAFF
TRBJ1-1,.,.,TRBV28,TGTGCCAGCAGTTTAGGGCAGGCCTATGAAGCTTTCTTT,CASSLGQAYEAFF
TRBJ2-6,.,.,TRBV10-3,TGTGCCATTCGGACTGGGGGCCCCTCTGGGGCCAACGTCCTGACTTTC,CAIRTGGPSGANVLTF
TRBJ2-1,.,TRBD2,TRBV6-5,TGTGCCAGCAGGAAGGCTAGCGGGGCCCACAATGAGCAGTTCTTC,CASRKASGAHNEQFF
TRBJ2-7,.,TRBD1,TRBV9,TGTGCCAGCAGCGTTCTACCAGGGGGCGGCGAGCAGTACTTC,CASSVLPGGGEQYF
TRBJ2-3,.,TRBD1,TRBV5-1,TGCGCCAGCAGCTTGGCGGCCCGGACAGGGGGCTTTAATACGCAGTATTTT,CASSLAARTGGFNTQYF
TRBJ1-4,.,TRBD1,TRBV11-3,TGTGCCAGCAGCCAACAGGGGCTGAATGAAAAACTGTTTTTT,CASSQQGLNEKLFF
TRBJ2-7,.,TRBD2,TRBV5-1,TGCGCCAGCAGCTTGACTAGCGCCTCCTACGAGCAGTACTTC,CASSLTSASYEQYF
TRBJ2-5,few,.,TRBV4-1,TGCGCCAGCAGCCAAAGGACAGTCAAAGAGACCCAGTACTTC,CASSQRTVKETQYF
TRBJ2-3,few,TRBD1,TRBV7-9,TGTGCCAGCAGACGTGGACAGGGGGCTATGGATACGCAGTATTTT,CASRRGQGAMDTQYF
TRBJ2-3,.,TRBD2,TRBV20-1,TGCAGTGCTAGTAAGACTAGCGGGAGAATCTCGGATACGCAGTATTTT,CSASKTSGRISDTQYF
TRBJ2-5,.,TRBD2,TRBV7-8,TGTGCCAGCAGCTTAGATAGCGGGAGCCTAGAGACCCAGTACTTC,CASSLDSGSLETQYF
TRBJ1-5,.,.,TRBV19,TGTGCCAGTAGCCTTCTTCAGCAGCCCCAGCATTTT,CASSLLQQPQHF
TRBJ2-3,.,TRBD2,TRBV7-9,TGTGCCAGCAGCTTAGTGTCTAGCGGGGGAACTACGCAGTATTTT,CASSLVSSGGTTQYF
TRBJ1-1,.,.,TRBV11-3,TGTGCCAGCAGCTCTCCTGCCACGGACACTGAAGCTTTCTTT,CASSSPATDTEAFF
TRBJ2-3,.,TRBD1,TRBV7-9,TGTGCCAGCAGCTTCCGGCCCACCACAGGGGAATACACAGATACGCAGTATTTT,CASSFRPTTGEYTDTQYF
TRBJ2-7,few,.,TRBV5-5,TGTGCCAGCAGCTTGTCTGGAGGCGATCTCGCCTACGAGCAGTACTTC,CASSLSGGDLAYEQYF
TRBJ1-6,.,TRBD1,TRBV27,TGTGCCAGCAGAGTGGACAGGTCGAATTCACCCCTCCACTTT,CASRVDRSNSPLHF
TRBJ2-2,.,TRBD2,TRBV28,TGTGCCAGCAGTCATCTAGCGGGAGGGCCCCGAGGGGAGCTGTTTTTT,CASSHLAGGPRGELFF
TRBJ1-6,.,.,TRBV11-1,TGTGCCAGCAGCCAAAACAGGGTCGGTTCACCCCTCCACTTT,CASSQNRVGSPLHF
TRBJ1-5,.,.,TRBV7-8,TGTGCCAGCAGCTTAGGAGGGGGGGACAATCAGCCCCAGCATTTT,CASSLGGGDNQPQHF
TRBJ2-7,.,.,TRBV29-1,TGCAGCGTTGAGCACAGGGCCTACGAGCAGTACTTC,CSVEHRAYEQYF
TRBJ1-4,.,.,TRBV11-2,TGTGCCAGCAGCTTAGAACAGGGTTCCGCTGAAAAACTGTTTTTT,CASSLEQGSAEKLFF
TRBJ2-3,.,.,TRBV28,TGTGCCACCGAGGGACTCACAGATACGCAGTATTTT,CATEGLTDTQYF
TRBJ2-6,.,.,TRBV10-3,TGTGCCATCAGTGAGTCAGCCGGGACAGGGGCCAACGTCCTGACTTTC,CAISESAGTGANVLTF
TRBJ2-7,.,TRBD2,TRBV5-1,TGCGCCAGCAGCCCGATGGCTAGCGGGAGTTACGAGCAGTACTTC,CASSPMASGSYEQYF
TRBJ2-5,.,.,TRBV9,TGTGCCAGCAGCGCAAATCAGGGGTCGTACGAGACCCAGTACTTC,CASSANQGSYETQYF
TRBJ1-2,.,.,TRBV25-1,TGTGCCAGCAGCAACTCAGGTTGGGGCTACACCTTC,CASSNSGWGYTF
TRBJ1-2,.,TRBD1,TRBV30,TGTGCCCGATATTCAGGGGGCGGTGGCTACACCTTC,CARYSGGGGYTF
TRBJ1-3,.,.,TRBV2,TGTGCCAGCAGTGACTATGAAGGGGCTGGAAACACCATATATTTT,CASSDYEGAGNTIYF
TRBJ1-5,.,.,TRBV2,TGTGCCAGCAGTGAAGAGGCAGGGGTCCAGCCCCAGCATTTT,CASSEEAGVQPQHF
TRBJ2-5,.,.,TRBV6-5,TGTGCCAGCAGTAAAACAGTCCTCCGGGAGACCCAGTACTTC,CASSKTVLRETQYF
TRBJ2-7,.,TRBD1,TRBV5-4,TGTGCCAGCAGCCCGCGCCGCGGGACAGGGGGCGAGCAGTACTTC,CASSPRRGTGGEQYF